This T cell receptor beta chain was captured in a study of blood T cell repertoires in COVID-19. Study as a whole: Acute-phase and convalescent COVID-19 samples originated in the United States, Italy and Spain. T cells, B-cell-depleted T cells, or PBMCs supplied cDNA or gDNA.

The V gene's germline CDR1 is LGHNA and CDR2 YSLEER. V lost 4 bases to trimming and J lost 3 bases, with 13 bases between them. The CDR3 sequence is 15 residues long. The repertoire was sequenced with immunoSEQ multiplex PCR; TCRdb's copy has only in-frame clones and lacks some. The sample lists about 260,000 clones, 88% occurring once. The clonotype was recovered from a human donor in a cohort sampled during active COVID-19. Material: peripheral blood. This rearrangement joins TRBV4-3 to TRBJ1-5; D not certain. This chain's CDR3 is CASSPETYFNQPQHF. Here the CDR3 DNA reads TGCGCCAGCAGCCCAGAGACATATTTCAATCAGCCCCAGCATTTT.